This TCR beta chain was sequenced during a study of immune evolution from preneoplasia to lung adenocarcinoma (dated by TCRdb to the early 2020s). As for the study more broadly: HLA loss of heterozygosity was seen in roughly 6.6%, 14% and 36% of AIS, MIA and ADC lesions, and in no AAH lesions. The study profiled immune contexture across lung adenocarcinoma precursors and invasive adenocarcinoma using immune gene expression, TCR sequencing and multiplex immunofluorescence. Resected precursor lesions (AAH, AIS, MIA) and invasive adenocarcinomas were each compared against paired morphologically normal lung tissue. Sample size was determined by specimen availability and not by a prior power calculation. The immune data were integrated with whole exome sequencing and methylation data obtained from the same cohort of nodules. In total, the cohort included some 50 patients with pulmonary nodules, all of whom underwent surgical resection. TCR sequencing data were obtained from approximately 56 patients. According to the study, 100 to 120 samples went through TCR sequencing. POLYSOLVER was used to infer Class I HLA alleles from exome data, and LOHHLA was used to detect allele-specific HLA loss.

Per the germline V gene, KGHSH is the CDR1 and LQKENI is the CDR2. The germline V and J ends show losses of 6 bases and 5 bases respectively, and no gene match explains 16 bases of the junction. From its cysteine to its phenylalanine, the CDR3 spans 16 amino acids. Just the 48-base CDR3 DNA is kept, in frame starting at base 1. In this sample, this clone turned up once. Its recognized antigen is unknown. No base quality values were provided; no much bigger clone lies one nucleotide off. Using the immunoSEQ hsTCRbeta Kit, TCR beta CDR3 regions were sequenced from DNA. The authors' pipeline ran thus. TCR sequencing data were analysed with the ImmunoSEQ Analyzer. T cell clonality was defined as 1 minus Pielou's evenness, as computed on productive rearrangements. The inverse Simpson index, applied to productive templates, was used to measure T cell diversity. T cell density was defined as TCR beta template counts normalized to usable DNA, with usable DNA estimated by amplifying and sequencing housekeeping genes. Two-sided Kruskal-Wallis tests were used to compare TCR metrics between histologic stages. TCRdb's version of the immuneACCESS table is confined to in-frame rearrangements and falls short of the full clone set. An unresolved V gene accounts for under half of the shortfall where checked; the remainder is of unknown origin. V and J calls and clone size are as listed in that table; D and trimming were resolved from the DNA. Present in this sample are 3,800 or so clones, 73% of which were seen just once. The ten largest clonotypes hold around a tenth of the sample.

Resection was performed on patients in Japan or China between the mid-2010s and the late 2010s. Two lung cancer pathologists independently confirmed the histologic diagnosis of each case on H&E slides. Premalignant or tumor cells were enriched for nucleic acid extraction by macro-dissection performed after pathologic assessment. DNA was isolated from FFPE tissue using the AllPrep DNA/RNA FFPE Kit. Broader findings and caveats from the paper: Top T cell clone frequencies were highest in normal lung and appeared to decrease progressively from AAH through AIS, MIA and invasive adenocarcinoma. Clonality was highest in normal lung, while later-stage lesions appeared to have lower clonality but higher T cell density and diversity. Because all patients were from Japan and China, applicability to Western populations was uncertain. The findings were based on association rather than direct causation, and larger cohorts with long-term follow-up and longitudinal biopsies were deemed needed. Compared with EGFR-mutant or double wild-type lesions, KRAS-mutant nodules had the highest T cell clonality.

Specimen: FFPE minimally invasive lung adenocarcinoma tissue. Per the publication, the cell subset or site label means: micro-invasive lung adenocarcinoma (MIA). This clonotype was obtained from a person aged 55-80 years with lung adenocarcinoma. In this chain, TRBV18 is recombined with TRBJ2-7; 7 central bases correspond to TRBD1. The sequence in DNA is TGTGCCAGCTCCCGCACCGGTGGGGGACAGTTCGACGAGCAGTACTTC. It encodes CASSRTGGGQFDEQYF.